The rows below give T cell receptor beta chains drawn from one sample of a study of Ad26.COV2.S vaccination and SARS-CoV-2 variants. Repertoires were generated with immunoSEQ multiplex PCR, while TCRdb's copy carries only in-frame clones and drops some. Seen here are some 480,000 clones, roughly 85% observed once, and the top ten hold more than 10%. The sequencing used peripheral blood, collected in a trial of Ad26.COV2.S vaccine versus placebo. These receptors came from a person aged 18-65 years who received the Ad26.COV2.S COVID-19 vaccine or a placebo. Each CDR3 is given with its conserved first and last residue. D genes are given only for firm matches. Expanded clones are given a class, and other clones once, few, many or no size at all.

d_gene: NA; j_gene: TRBJ2-4; abundance: NA; v_gene: TRBV6-6; CDR3nt: TGTGCCAGCAGTTACTCGAAAAGGGATCCCTTCTTC; CDR3aa: CASSYSKRDPFF
d_gene: NA; j_gene: TRBJ1-2; abundance: NA; v_gene: TRBV4-1; CDR3nt: TGCGCCAGCAGCCAAGATGGGCACCACAGTAACTATGGCTACACCTTC; CDR3aa: CASSQDGHHSNYGYTF
d_gene: TRBD2; j_gene: TRBJ2-1; abundance: NA; v_gene: TRBV7-2; CDR3nt: TGTGCCAGCAGCTTAGGAGGGCGGGAGCAGCAGTTCTTC; CDR3aa: CASSLGGREQQFF
d_gene: NA; j_gene: TRBJ2-1; abundance: NA; v_gene: TRBV7-8; CDR3nt: TGTGCCAGCAGCCTCAGGGACTTCTCCTACAATGAGCAGTTCTTC; CDR3aa: CASSLRDFSYNEQFF
d_gene: NA; j_gene: TRBJ2-1; abundance: NA; v_gene: TRBV5-1; CDR3nt: TGCGCCAGCAGCTCGGAGCTAGGTTCCTACAATGAGCAGTTCTTC; CDR3aa: CASSSELGSYNEQFF
d_gene: NA; j_gene: TRBJ1-2; abundance: NA; v_gene: TRBV18; CDR3nt: TGTGCCAGCTCACCGGGACCCTCAGGCTACACCTTC; CDR3aa: CASSPGPSGYTF
d_gene: NA; j_gene: TRBJ2-3; abundance: once; v_gene: TRBV5-1; CDR3nt: TGCGCCAGCAGCTTTGCTAGCTTTAGCACAGATACGCAGTATTTT; CDR3aa: CASSFASFSTDTQYF
d_gene: TRBD2; j_gene: TRBJ2-1; abundance: NA; v_gene: TRBV30; CDR3nt: TGTGCCCACCGTCCTAGCGGGGGGAACAATGAGCAGTTCTTC; CDR3aa: CAHRPSGGNNEQFF
d_gene: TRBD1; j_gene: TRBJ1-6; abundance: NA; v_gene: TRBV29-1; CDR3nt: TGCAGCGTTGTGGACAGGGAGGGTTCACCCCTCCACTTT; CDR3aa: CSVVDREGSPLHF
d_gene: TRBD1; j_gene: TRBJ1-6; abundance: NA; v_gene: TRBV12-3/TRBV12-4; CDR3nt: TGTGCCAGCAGTTTAGGGGGACAGCGCCTCCACTTT; CDR3aa: CASSLGGQRLHF
d_gene: TRBD1; j_gene: TRBJ1-1; abundance: NA; v_gene: TRBV5-1; CDR3nt: TGCGCCAGCAGCTGGGGGACAGCGAACACTGAAGCTTTCTTT; CDR3aa: CASSWGTANTEAFF
d_gene: TRBD1; j_gene: TRBJ1-4; abundance: NA; v_gene: TRBV10-3; CDR3nt: TGTGCCATCAGTTCTGACGGAGGACAGGGGGGACGGGGTAGACTGTTTTTT; CDR3aa: CAISSDGGQGGRGRLFF
d_gene: NA; j_gene: TRBJ1-5; abundance: NA; v_gene: TRBV6-2/TRBV6-3; CDR3nt: TGTGCCAGCAGCCGCGGGAGCAATGAGCCCCAGCATTTT; CDR3aa: CASSRGSNEPQHF
d_gene: NA; j_gene: TRBJ2-1; abundance: NA; v_gene: TRBV4-3; CDR3nt: TGCGCCAGCAGCCGGGTATGGGAGGACAATGAGCAGTTCTTC; CDR3aa: CASSRVWEDNEQFF
d_gene: TRBD2; j_gene: TRBJ2-3; abundance: NA; v_gene: TRBV5-6; CDR3nt: TGTGCCAGCAGCCTGGTACGGGTAGCGGGATTCACAGATACGCAGTATTTT; CDR3aa: CASSLVRVAGFTDTQYF
d_gene: TRBD1; j_gene: TRBJ1-5; abundance: few; v_gene: TRBV24-1; CDR3nt: TGTGCCACCAGTGATGTAAGACAGGGAAACAATCAGCCCCAGCATTTT; CDR3aa: CATSDVRQGNNQPQHF
d_gene: NA; j_gene: TRBJ1-1; abundance: once; v_gene: TRBV7-9; CDR3nt: TGTGCCAGCAGCCCCCCAGGGAGGGTCAACACTGAAGCTTTCTTT; CDR3aa: CASSPPGRVNTEAFF
d_gene: NA; j_gene: TRBJ2-2; abundance: NA; v_gene: TRBV7-9; CDR3nt: TGTGCCAGCAGCTTAGCCACCGGGGAGCTGTTTTTT; CDR3aa: CASSLATGELFF
d_gene: NA; j_gene: TRBJ1-6; abundance: NA; v_gene: TRBV7-2; CDR3nt: TGTGCCAGCAGCTTAATGGCGACGGATTCACCCCTCCACTTT; CDR3aa: CASSLMATDSPLHF
d_gene: NA; j_gene: TRBJ1-6; abundance: NA; v_gene: TRBV19; CDR3nt: TGTGCCAGTAGCGGCATTCGGGGAAGTTCACCCCTCCACTTT; CDR3aa: CASSGIRGSSPLHF
d_gene: TRBD1; j_gene: TRBJ2-3; abundance: NA; v_gene: TRBV10-3; CDR3nt: TGTGCCATCAGTCTGGGACAGGGAAGCACAGATACGCAGTATTTT; CDR3aa: CAISLGQGSTDTQYF
d_gene: TRBD1; j_gene: TRBJ2-7; abundance: NA; v_gene: TRBV27; CDR3nt: TGTGCCACCCGGACAGGGGCCAACGAGCAGTACTTC; CDR3aa: CATRTGANEQYF
d_gene: NA; j_gene: TRBJ1-6; abundance: NA; v_gene: TRBV7-9; CDR3nt: TGTGCCAGCAGCTTAGCACCCTCTTCACCCCTCCACTTT; CDR3aa: CASSLAPSSPLHF
d_gene: NA; j_gene: TRBJ2-2; abundance: NA; v_gene: TRBV18; CDR3nt: TGTGCCAGCTCACCACTTACTACGGGAGTGTCCGGAGTTGGGGCGAACACCGGGGAGCTGTTTTTT; CDR3aa: CASSPLTTGVSGVGANTGELFF
d_gene: NA; j_gene: TRBJ1-6; abundance: NA; v_gene: TRBV4-3; CDR3nt: TGCGCCAGCAGCCCTGGGAGCTCCTATAATTCACCCCTCCACTTT; CDR3aa: CASSPGSSYNSPLHF
d_gene: NA; j_gene: TRBJ2-7; abundance: NA; v_gene: TRBV6-5; CDR3nt: TGTGCCAGCAGTTACTCCGTAGGGGTTTTCGAGCAGTACTTC; CDR3aa: CASSYSVGVFEQYF
d_gene: TRBD1; j_gene: TRBJ2-7; abundance: NA; v_gene: TRBV5-4; CDR3nt: TGTGCCAGCAGCCGGGACAGCCGTTCCTACGAGCAGTACTTC; CDR3aa: CASSRDSRSYEQYF
d_gene: TRBD1; j_gene: TRBJ2-7; abundance: NA; v_gene: TRBV6-5; CDR3nt: TGTGCCAGCAGTTTATCGGACAGGACTCCTCCCGAGCAGTACTTC; CDR3aa: CASSLSDRTPPEQYF
d_gene: NA; j_gene: TRBJ2-2; abundance: NA; v_gene: TRBV14; CDR3nt: TGTGCCAGCAGCCAAGCGATCGGCGGGGAGCTGTTTTTT; CDR3aa: CASSQAIGGELFF
d_gene: TRBD1; j_gene: TRBJ1-5; abundance: NA; v_gene: TRBV28; CDR3nt: TGTGCCACCACACAGGGGGCGAATCAGCCCCAGCATTTT; CDR3aa: CATTQGANQPQHF
d_gene: NA; j_gene: TRBJ1-6; abundance: NA; v_gene: TRBV21-1; CDR3nt: TGTGCCAGCAGCAAAGAAGGTTGGAGTGCGGACAGGAGAAATTCACCCCTCCACTTT; CDR3aa: CASSKEGWSADRRNSPLHF
d_gene: NA; j_gene: TRBJ2-7; abundance: NA; v_gene: TRBV6-5; CDR3nt: TGTGCCAGCAGTTACTCGCGGGGGCCCTACGAGCAGTACTTC; CDR3aa: CASSYSRGPYEQYF
d_gene: NA; j_gene: TRBJ2-1; abundance: NA; v_gene: TRBV4-2; CDR3nt: TGTGCCAGCAGCGGAAGGGGCCCCAGCTCCTACAATGAGCAGTTCTTC; CDR3aa: CASSGRGPSSYNEQFF
d_gene: NA; j_gene: TRBJ1-1; abundance: NA; v_gene: TRBV6-6; CDR3nt: TGTGCCAGCAGTTCTCCTGATGCCCCAGGGAGCACTGAAGCTTTCTTT; CDR3aa: CASSSPDAPGSTEAFF
d_gene: TRBD2; j_gene: TRBJ2-4; abundance: NA; v_gene: TRBV27; CDR3nt: TGTGCCAGCAGTTTATTTAGCGGGGCCAAAAACATTCAGTACTTC; CDR3aa: CASSLFSGAKNIQYF
d_gene: NA; j_gene: TRBJ1-2; abundance: NA; v_gene: TRBV4-1; CDR3nt: TGCGCCAGCAGCCAGCTCCCGACAGAATACTATGGCTACACCTTC; CDR3aa: CASSQLPTEYYGYTF